The 28 T cell receptor beta chains in this list originate from one sample, sequenced in a study of T cells in Graves' hyperthyroidism and ophthalmopathy. The source material, RNA transcripts, was used to amplify TCR beta CDR3 regions. RT-PCR in the first round (using the HTBI primer set) targeted the TCR CDR3. TCRdb used MiXCR to reprocess the multiplex PCR reads, holding one entry per CDR3 protein. The repertoire holds 350,000 to 400,000 distinct CDR3 sequences, less than 20% seen once, with 35% to 45% in the top ten. Sequencing used blood. The origin of the receptors is a man aged 18 to 29 with Graves' ophthalmopathy.

This clonotype has ten or more counts. The chain links TRBV7-9 to TRBJ2-1; unclear D gene. The CDR3 runs 13 residues. V was pared by 5 bases and J by 9 bases, with 14 bases between. Germline V lookup: CDR1 SEHNR, CDR2 FQNEAQ (reference sequence). The CDR3 DNA sequence: TGTGCCAGCAGCCCGAGGACGTTTACTGAGCAGTTCTTC. It yields the protein CASSPRTFTEQFF.

This clonotype was observed a few times. The chain combines TRBV19 with TRBJ1-1, with D hard to call. Trimming took 8 bases from V and 4 from J, leaving 26 bases between them. Germline assignment: CDR1 LNHDA and CDR2 SQIVND (reference sequence). CDR3 length: 17 residues. The CDR3 sequence: CASATTPSQNVGTEAFF. The CDR3 DNA is TGTGCCAGTGCGACTACGCCGTCCCAAAACGTAGGCACTGAAGCTTTCTTT.

The J gene is TRBJ2-1, the V gene TRBV2; 9 bases align to TRBD2. Trimming removed 6 bases from V and 8 bases from J; junction bases left unmatched: 20. CDR1 is SNHLY and CDR2 is FYNNEI in the germline V gene. This CDR3 comprises 18 residues. CDR3 in DNA: TGTGCCAGCAGCGCCCGGGGTAGCGGGGGCGTCACAGAACATGAGCAGTTCTTC. Amino acid sequence: CASSARGSGGVTEHEQFF.

This clonotype occurred many times. The chain couples TRBV28 to TRBJ2-2; no clear D. CDR3 size: 14 residues. Germline V gene data show CDR1 as MDHEN and CDR2 as SYDVKM. V lost 5 bases and J 0 bases, leaving 7 bases between the germline ends. CDR3 nucleotides: TGTGCCAGCAGTCGCGTGACGAACACCGGGGAGCTGTTTTTT. Translation gives CASSRVTNTGELFF.

The chain recombines TRBV3-1 with TRBJ2-2, with D uncertain. The CDR3 covers 12 residues. Trimming shortened V by 7 bases and J by 8 bases, and 11 bases separated the two germline ends. Germline V gives CDR1 LGHDT, CDR2 YNNKEL (reference sequence). The CDR3 region has the DNA TGTGCCAGCAACCTGGACGTAGGGGAGCTGTTTTTT. Its translation is CASNLDVGELFF.

This clonotype was detected many times. The chain recombines TRBV11-2 with TRBJ1-4, with D perhaps TRBD1 (5 bases). The CDR3 is 15 residues long. Looked up from germline, CDR1 is SGHAT and CDR2 is FQNNGV. The V end was cut by 1 base, the J end by 3 bases, with 9 bases between. CDR3 amino acids: CASSLVRGPNEKLFF. The CDR3 bases are TGTGCCAGCAGCTTAGTGAGGGGACCTAATGAAAAACTGTTTTTT.

The rearrangement joins TRBV11-2 to TRBJ2-7; D might be TRBD2 (6 bases). With 5 bases removed from V and 3 bases from J, the gap between germline ends came to 20 bases. The CDR3 length is 16 residues. Germline values: CDR1 SGHAT, CDR2 FQNNGV. The CDR3, as DNA: TGTGCCAGCAGCCCCCTGACGGGAGCGGTTGGCTACGAGCAGTACTTC. It codes for CASSPLTGAVGYEQYF.

This clonotype was counted many times. The chain carries TRBV27 and TRBJ1-4; TRBD1 aligns across 9 bases. V gave up 6 bases and J gave up 6 bases; unmatched junction bases: 8. The length of the CDR3 is 15 residues. The germline V gene encodes CDR1 MNHEY and CDR2 SMNVEV (reference sequence). The CDR3 loop reads CASSQGQGLHEKLFF. The DNA for the CDR3 is TGTGCCAGCAGCCAGGGACAGGGACTTCATGAAAAACTGTTTTTT.

In this sample, this clonotype turned up a few times. The rearrangement joins TRBV5-1 to TRBJ1-5, with D unclear. The CDR3 has 13 amino acids. Germline CDR1 is SGHRS and CDR2 is YFSETQ. The ends were cut back, 3 bases at V and 5 bases at J, with 9 bases in the middle. CDR3 loop: CASSSGPDQPQHF. The CDR3 DNA sequence: TGCGCCAGCAGCTCCGGACCGGATCAGCCCCAGCATTTT.

The gene calls are TRBV27 and TRBJ2-7, with 9 bases aligning to TRBD1. CDR3 length equals 14 residues. CDR1 is MNHEY, CDR2 SMNVEV, per germline (reference sequence). V was clipped by 3 bases and J by 4 bases; unmatched bases: 4. CDR3 in amino acids: CASSLDRGMYEQYF. The CDR3 nucleotides are TGTGCCAGCAGTTTGGACAGGGGAATGTACGAGCAGTACTTC.

The chain couples TRBV18 to TRBJ2-2, with TRBD2 as a possible D gene (5 bases). V was trimmed by 6 bases and J by 4 bases, leaving 15 bases between them. From germline, CDR1 is KGHSH and CDR2 LQKENI. CDR3 length equals 15 residues. The CDR3 DNA follows: TGTGCCAGCTCTTCAACAACAGAGGGCACCGGGGAGCTGTTTTTT. It is translated as CASSSTTEGTGELFF.

This clonotype was counted once. This may come from a read error, since a much larger clone is one base off. The CDR3 carries no conserved terminal phenylalanine or tryptophan, so it likely arises from a read error. The genes are TRBV4-1 and TRBJ1-5, with TRBD1 matching 9 bases. The length of the CDR3 is 16 residues. Looked up from germline, CDR1 is MGHRA and CDR2 is YSYEKL. V shed 1 base and J 3 bases; nucleotides not matched to a gene: 4. CDR3 sequence reads: CASSQGDREYNQPQHL. For the CDR3, the DNA is TGCGCCAGCAGCCAAGGGGACAGGGAGTACAATCAGCCCCAGCATCTT.

This clonotype was counted a few times. The rearrangement joins TRBV15 to TRBJ1-5; a weak D match, TRBD1 (6 bases). Per germline, CDR1 LNHNV and CDR2 YYDKDF (reference sequence). Trimming shortened V by 0 bases and J by 4 bases, and 16 bases separated the two germline ends. This CDR3 has 17 amino acids. The CDR3 loop reads CATSRDRTERGNQPQHF. The CDR3 region has the DNA TGTGCCACCAGCAGAGATCGGACGGAGAGGGGGAATCAGCCCCAGCATTTT.

This clonotype was observed at least ten times. The chain joins TRBV6-2 or TRBV6-3 to TRBJ2-7; D ambiguous. CDR1 and CDR2 from the germline V gene are MNHEY and SVGEGT. V lost 2 bases, J lost 3 bases, and 11 bases lay in between. This CDR3 has 14 residues. CDR3: CASSYDGQDYEQYF. The CDR3 nucleotides are TGTGCCAGCAGTTACGATGGGCAGGACTACGAGCAGTACTTC.

The sample holds a few counts of this clonotype. CDR3 sequence reads: CATSRALAGEYNEQFF. CDR3 sequence (DNA): TGTGCCACCAGCAGAGCTCTAGCGGGGGAATACAATGAGCAGTTCTTC. This sequence joins TRBV15 and TRBJ2-1, with 10 bases fitting TRBD2. CDR1 and CDR2 from the germline V gene are LNHNV and YYDKDF (reference sequence). Trimming at V came to 1 base and at J to 4 bases, leaving 4 bases not matched to a gene. The CDR3 covers 16 residues.

V is TRBV7-9 and J is TRBJ2-7; 7 bases map to TRBD2. V gave up 1 base and J gave up 1 base; unmatched junction bases: 10. Germline V gives CDR1 SEHNR, CDR2 FQNEAQ (reference sequence). This CDR3 spans 17 amino acids. CDR3: CASSLVLSGLVSYEQYF. In nucleotides, the CDR3 is TGTGCCAGCAGCTTAGTTCTTAGCGGGTTGGTTTCCTACGAGCAGTACTTC.

This clonotype was counted at least ten times. This sequence joins TRBV7-8 and TRBJ2-3; D call uncertain. The CDR3 totals 15 residues. The V end was cut by 1 base, the J end by 1 base, with 9 bases between. Germline-derived CDR1 and CDR2 are SGHVS and FQNEAQ. CDR3 protein: CASSLGAIGTDTQYF. CDR3 DNA sequence: TGTGCCAGCAGCTTAGGGGCGATCGGCACAGATACGCAGTATTTT.

This clonotype was detected many times. V is TRBV12-3 or TRBV12-4 and J is TRBJ1-5; D ambiguous. Trimming took off 6 bases at V and 4 bases at J, with 10 bases between the two ends. The CDR3 contains 13 residues. CDR3 bases: TGTGCCAGCAGGGGGATTGGGAATCAGCCCCAGCATTTT. This gives the protein CASRGIGNQPQHF.

Only a few counts were recorded for this clonotype. J is TRBJ2-2 and V is TRBV20-1, with a possible D match to TRBD2 (5 bases). The germline CDR1 and CDR2 sequences are DFQATT and SNEGSKA (reference sequence). The CDR3 covers 13 residues. Trimming stripped 4 bases from V and 10 bases from J, with 16 bases between. The CDR3 is CSATGGPAEELFF. For the CDR3, the DNA is TGCAGTGCTACAGGAGGCCCGGCGGAGGAGCTGTTTTTT.

This clonotype has more than one count but fewer than ten. The V and J genes are TRBV29-1 and TRBJ2-7, with 8 bases that match TRBD1. The CDR3 sequence is 15 residues long. Germline CDR1 is SQVTM and CDR2 is ANQGSEA. V shed 3 bases and J 0 bases; nucleotides not matched to a gene: 7. CDR3 loop: CSVEFSTGDSYEQYF. CDR3 DNA: TGCAGCGTTGAGTTTTCGACAGGGGACTCCTACGAGCAGTACTTC.

This clonotype has a count of ten or more. DNA of the CDR3: TGCAGTGCCCCCCCGCAGGGGCAGGGAGGCTACGAGCAGTACTTC. Amino acid sequence: CSAPPQGQGGYEQYF. This rearrangement joins TRBV20-1 to TRBJ2-7, with D possibly being TRBD1 or TRBD2 (6 bases each). Trimming removed 6 bases at V and 3 bases at J, with 21 bases between. The CDR3 is made up of 15 amino acids. Germline assignment: CDR1 DFQATT and CDR2 SNEGSKA (reference sequence).

The chain carries TRBV5-8 and TRBJ2-4, with D tentatively TRBD2 (7 bases). V lost 2 bases to trimming and J lost 1 base, with 13 bases between them. The CDR3 contains 16 residues. Germline V gene data show CDR1 as SGHTS and CDR2 as YDEGEE. CDR3 DNA: TGTGCCAGCAGCTTTGAGGGGGGGATGGCCAAAAACATTCAGTACTTC. This sequence encodes CASSFEGGMAKNIQYF.

This clonotype showed up just a few times. This rearrangement joins TRBV20-1 to TRBJ1-2; D remains ambiguous. This CDR3 contains 13 residues. CDR1 is DFQATT and CDR2 is SNEGSKA in the germline V gene (reference sequence). Trimming stripped 0 bases from V and 5 bases from J, with 10 bases between. CDR3: CSAREATRYGYTF. DNA for the CDR3: TGCAGTGCTAGAGAGGCTACCCGGTATGGCTACACCTTC.

This clonotype turned up a few times. A much larger clone differs from this one at a single base, so this may be a read error. The chain employs TRBV7-9 and TRBJ2-1; D is ambiguous. Per germline, CDR1 SEHNR and CDR2 FQNEAQ (reference sequence). The CDR3 contains 13 residues. The CDR3 DNA reads as TGTGCCAGCAGCTTAGATGCCTACAATGAGCATTTCTTC. It translates to CASSLDAYNEHFF.

There are many counts of this clonotype. The J gene is TRBJ1-1, the V gene TRBV5-8; D possibly corresponds to TRBD1 (5 bases). The CDR3 totals 13 residues. V was trimmed by 3 bases and J by 11 bases, leaving 17 bases between them. Germline V CDR1 and CDR2: SGHTS, YDEGEE. CDR3 in amino acids: CASSSLAGIVAFF. The DNA for the CDR3 is TGTGCCAGCAGCTCACTAGCAGGGATCGTGGCTTTCTTT. The variable domain in full, with the rest retrieved from reference TRBV5-8 and TRBJ1-1, is EAGVTQSPTHLIKTRGQQATLRCSPISGHTSVYWYQQALGLGLQFLLWYDEGEERNRGNFPPRFSGRQFPNYSSELNVNALELEDSALYLCASSSLAGIVAFFGQGTRLTVV.

This clonotype was seen repeatedly, ten times or more. The chain carries TRBV27 and TRBJ2-7; a weak D match, TRBD1 (7 bases). Trimming removed 4 bases from V and 0 bases from J, with 19 bases in between. This CDR3 spans 17 amino acids. Germline loops: CDR1 MNHEY, CDR2 SMNVEV (reference sequence). CDR3 loop: CASSSPGGQGSSYEQYF. CDR3 DNA sequence: TGTGCCAGCAGTTCCCCAGGGGGGCAGGGGAGCTCCTACGAGCAGTACTTC.

The table lists this clonotype with many counts. The V and J genes are TRBV20-1 and TRBJ1-6, with 8 positions matching TRBD1. V lost 6 bases to trimming and J lost 0 bases; unmatched junction nucleotides: 10. The germline CDR1 and CDR2 sequences are DFQATT and SNEGSKA (reference sequence). The CDR3 contains 17 residues. The CDR3: CSATPGQASSYNSPLHF. The CDR3 coding sequence is TGCAGTGCAACACCGGGACAGGCGAGCTCCTATAATTCACCCCTCCACTTT.

At least ten counts were recorded for this clonotype. CDR3 loop: CASNPGSSYEQYF. The CDR3, as DNA: TGTGCCAGCAACCCGGGCAGCTCCTACGAGCAGTACTTC. The V call is TRBV5-5, the J call TRBJ2-7; no clear D. This CDR3 has 13 amino acids. Deletions cut 6 bases from V and 0 bases from J, with 10 bases between. Looked up from germline, CDR1 is SGHKS and CDR2 is YYEKEE (reference sequence).